This TCR beta chain originates from a study of cytomegalovirus exposure and HLA in healthy donors (dated by TCRdb to the late 2010s). With respect to the entire study: An earlier analysis of some 550 of the donors reported roughly 270 Gb of sequence data and about 100 million unique TCR beta sequences from 150 million to 200 million T cells. An early release covering 550 to 700 HLA-typed donors comprised about 300 gigabases of sequencing data and 65 million to 100 million unique TCR sequences. Of the roughly 390 genotyped donors, about 80% fell in the genetic ancestry cluster associated with self-reported Caucasian donors. The study was designed to test whether signatures of past pathogen exposure could be identified by cataloging public T cell receptors. The T cell repertoires of around 730 subjects were profiled by immunosequencing and related to cytomegalovirus serostatus. A separate validation cohort of roughly 130 different subjects was used in addition to the approximately 640-subject first cohort. To predict cytomegalovirus infection status, the study brought together high-throughput TCR immunosequencing, statistical association of individual TCRs with disease status, and machine learning. A later analysis re-examined previously published TCR beta repertoires from more than 550 donors and added high-resolution HLA genotyping to investigate patterns of TCR occurrence. In the later analysis, no new phenotypic data were used to find candidate immune exposures; instead, reliance was placed on TCR beta sequences and their occurrence across donors. An earlier analysis of some 500 of the donors used high-throughput TCR beta sequencing to judge whether each TCR beta V gene segment behaved as functional or pseudogenic. Donor age, sex, ethnicity and CMV serostatus were compiled alongside the repertoire data. Genome-wide SNP genotypes for about 65% of the 666 donors were used in a later genetic analysis, which treated that subset as a discovery cohort. All discovery cohort repertoires had been generated using a single sequencing platform. HLA typing covered class I and class II loci at four-digit resolution. Typing coverage varied by locus: roughly 629-640 donors for A, B, C, DRB1 and DQB1; roughly 520 for DQA1; over 600 for DPA1; approximately 470 for DPB1. A handful of DR-DQ haplotypes were treated as single units for association and clustering because of strong linkage in the cohort. Across around 400 genotyped donors of the cohort, an average of roughly 200,000 unique TCR beta nucleotide sequences per donor were sequenced, and roughly a sixth of those sequences were non-productive.

A note on this clone: No cognate antigen has been identified for it. The input lacks base qualities; no much larger clone sits a single base away.

In total, just over 650 healthy bone marrow donors made up the cohort. All cohort members were sampled while nominally healthy, although unrecorded immune exposures were likely present. The donor was CMV seropositive and belonged to the group of 250 to 300 seropositive cohort members. Every donor gave a peripheral blood sample, and the peripheral blood mononuclear cells from that sample were used for TCR beta sequencing. Genomic DNA was extracted from the blood cell samples with the Qiagen DNeasy Blood Extraction Kit. Points the paper makes about the study in general: According to a later analysis, parvovirus B19, influenza, CMV and Epstein-Barr virus appeared linked to several top co-occurrence clusters. Fewer than 20 rarely observed V segments, including chromosome 9 orphons, were excluded from the earlier analysis of 550 to 700 of the donors because counts were too low. A further reported finding was that TCR beta sequences accurately predicted the HLA-A and HLA-B alleles for most subjects in the first cohort. In vitro tests confirmed that a few of the cytomegalovirus-associated TCR beta chains recognize cytomegalovirus antigens. In a later genetic analysis, fewer N-insertions in productive TCRs were reported among donors in an Asian-associated ancestry cluster than the 666-donor mean. Some IMGT-functional V segments, including TRBV6-2 and TRBV6-3, could not be distinguished by the 87-base-pair reads and were therefore excluded. Across donors, most TCR sequences were observed very rarely, whereas some public TCRs were present in many individuals. In a later analysis, most CMV-associated TCR beta chains were found to appear HLA-restricted, with HLA associations seemingly driven largely by CMV exposure. CMV serostatus was the only immune exposure information available for the cohort. In a later analysis, HLA-associated TCR beta chains were found to be more clonally expanded and to have lower generation probabilities than equally common non-associated chains. According to a later analysis, TCR association rates differed among HLA loci, with DRB1 alleles showing the most associated TCRs and HLA-C alleles showing the fewest. HLA typing was unavailable for some donors at each locus, so association tests used only the typed subset. In an earlier analysis of approximately 590 of the donors, most TCR beta V segments appeared in productive rearrangements about 87% or about 30% of the time, broadly matching IMGT annotations. V-gene and J-gene trimming of TCR beta chains was associated with a missense DCLRE1C variant in a later genetic analysis, and the association was replicated in an independent cohort. The authors suggested that the approach could potentially be extended to other disease states and immunological phenotypes. This cohort had only TCR beta chains sequenced, and the lack of alpha or paired-chain data limited which features could be detected. Linkage disequilibrium might explain the correlated functional status among segregating V segments, but an unknown experimental factor could not be excluded. A cluster of highly shared sequence variants was judged likely to represent a technical artifact of the sequencing pipeline. At a false discovery rate of 0.05, a later analysis linked some 18,000 TCR beta sequences to specific HLA alleles. Strong co-occurrence of HLA alleles, especially DR and DQ, made assigning TCR associations to individual alleles difficult. The study gave a list of about 170 TCR beta chains associated with cytomegalovirus. Presence/absence analyses assumed roughly uniform sequencing depth across donors, an assumption that may not hold. The classifier was reported to diagnose cytomegalovirus status with high specificity and sensitivity in both the original and validation cohorts.

Library preparation employed the immunoSEQ multiplex PCR assay. The multiplex PCR relied on a mix of 60 forward primers for TCR Vbeta segments and 13 reverse primers for TCR Jbeta segments. Amplification of the CDR3 region of rearranged TCR beta genes was performed with a multiplex PCR assay on genomic DNA. The amplified TCR beta libraries were sequenced on the Illumina HiSeq System as 87-base-pair reads. In the source study's methods: In a later analysis, some 80 million unique TCR beta chains were counted across the 500 to 850 repertoires, and about 9.9 million of these chains were shared by at least two donors. Raw reads were error-corrected and collapsed into unique sequences by a nearest-neighbor algorithm in which closely related sequences were merged to remove PCR and sequencing errors. CDR3 sequences were aligned to IMGT reference sequences to assign V, D and J gene segments. For a sequence to be retained, a match of at least six nucleotides to both a V gene segment and a J gene segment was required. Rearrangements were classified as productive when the CDR3 lacked stop codons and remained in frame with V and J, and all other rearrangements were classified as non-productive. Following IMGT convention, CDR3 was defined as the stretch from the second conserved V-encoded cysteine up to the conserved J-encoded phenylalanine. Sequences without an unambiguous match to a single V gene segment were excluded from the earlier analysis of 500 to 700 of the donors. An earlier analysis of several hundred of the donors called V segments functional above 56.7% productive rearrangements and segregating when the between-donor standard deviation exceeded 5%. To diagnose cytomegalovirus status from the catalog of TCR beta chain sequences, a statistical classification framework was built. V and J gene assignment, in a later analysis, came from comparing TCR nucleotide sequences with IMGT/GENE-DB human TR gene sequences. A later analysis assigned CDR3 sequences and most-parsimonious VDJ recombination scenarios with the TCRdist pipeline. In a later analysis, every TCR beta chain was defined by the combination of its CDR3 amino acid sequence and its V-gene family, and reads without a unique V-gene family were dropped. A later analysis removed 592 highly shared, low-generation-probability nucleotide sequences to deal with suspected cross-contamination and a sequencing artifact. In a later analysis, a clonal expansion index was calculated for each public chain from normalized within-repertoire ranks of inferred template counts. Generation probabilities in a later analysis came from a VDJ recombination model fitted to out-of-frame rearrangements, and those results were checked against IGoR. In a later analysis, TCR-TCR, TCR-HLA and TCR-CMV co-occurrence was scored with hypergeometric tests, and a repertoire-size bias correction was applied to TCR pairs. In a later analysis, false discovery rates were estimated by permuting HLA or CMV assignments 20 times. In a later analysis, co-occurring TCRs were grouped with DBSCAN, and TCRdist sequence similarity was added when clustering was performed within HLA-allele-positive subsets. Co-occurrence clustering excluded repertoires with fewer than 30,000 or more than 120,000 public chains, plus five with anomalous nucleotide sharing. The source is immuneACCESS, and TCRdb retained only in-frame sequences with V and J called. Part of the clones is not carried over; for the studies checked, unresolved V genes explain less than half of this, and the remainder is unexplained. The V and J calls and clone size come from that table; D and trimming were worked out from the DNA. In all, the sample holds 80,000 or so clones, and approximately 72% of those were seen once. Together, the top ten hold 11% of the sample.

V is pared back by 0 bases and J by 4 bases, with 7 bases lying between the germline termini. Including the terminal cysteine and phenylalanine, the CDR3 comprises 13 residues. Here the CDR3 DNA is all that survives: 39 bases in frame from base 1. CDR1 and CDR2 (SGHRS, YFSETQ) derive from the germline V gene. The sequencing sample was made of PBMCs. The sequence came from a woman aged 35 to 49 in good health and CMV-seropositive. Recombination linked TRBV5-1 to TRBJ1-1; no D gene call is confident. The sequenced DNA: TGCGCCAGCAGCTTGGTATCGGGCACTGAAGCTTTCTTT. This codes for CASSLVSGTEAFF. Outside the CDR3, residues come from the reference TRBV5-1 and TRBJ1-1 proteins, so the full variable domain is: KAGVTQTPRYLIKTRGQQVTLSCSPISGHRSVSWYQQTPGQGLQFLFEYFSETQRNKGNFPGRFSGRQFSNSRSEMNVSTLELGDSALYLCASSLVSGTEAFFGQGTRLTVV.